A single sample is the source of the 12 T cell receptor beta chains below, sequenced in a study of beta chain features in type 1 diabetes (dated by TCRdb to the late 2010s). The library was built by means of the immunoSEQ multiplex PCR assay. The entire isolated RNA was reverse transcribed using the High Capacity cDNA Reverse Transcription Kit, and thus expressed TCRB transcripts were sequenced. In its TCRdb copy, this immuneACCESS table keeps in-frame sequences only and misses some clones. Where compared with another copy, unresolved V genes explain less than half of these, and the others have no known cause. In all, the sample holds 330,000 or so clones, and 14% of those were seen once. The ten most abundant clones make up more than 6.5% of the sample. The specimen sequenced was central memory CD4+ T cells from blood. These receptors were obtained from a man aged 25 to 45 in good health.

The chain uses TRBV29-1 and TRBJ2-5; D remains ambiguous. The CDR3 spans 11 residues. The germline V gene has CDR1 SQVTM and CDR2 ANQGSEA. V was pared by 6 bases and J by 3 bases, with 8 bases between. CDR3 sequence reads: CSVALKETQYF. The CDR3 nucleotides read TGCAGCGTCGCACTGAAAGAGACCCAGTACTTC.

The CDR3 nucleotides are TGTGCCAGCTCGGCAAGGACAGACGATGAGCAGTTCTTC. Protein: CASSARTDDEQFF. The chain uses TRBV18 and TRBJ2-1; D is perhaps TRBD1 (6 bases). The CDR3 has 13 amino acids. V lost 6 bases and J 8 bases, leaving 14 bases between the germline ends. Germline V gene sequence: CDR1 KGHSH, CDR2 LQKENI.

This clone showed up just a few times. J is TRBJ1-1 and V is TRBV18; weak D call: TRBD1 (5 bases). The CDR3 length is 15 residues. Germline V gene data show CDR1 as KGHSH and CDR2 as LQKENI. Trimming removed 2 bases at V and 0 bases at J, with 10 bases between. CDR3 nucleotides: TGTGCCAGCTCACCAACAAAACAGGTGAACACTGAAGCTTTCTTT. The encoded protein is CASSPTKQVNTEAFF.

This chain joins TRBV2 and TRBJ2-5; tentatively, D is TRBD1 or TRBD2 (5 bases each). Germline CDR1 is SNHLY and CDR2 is FYNNEI. The CDR3 runs to 10 residues. V was cut by 3 bases and J by 10 bases, with 6 bases left in between. The CDR3 DNA reads TGTGCCAGCAGTGAGGGGGACCAGTACTTC. As protein: CASSEGDQYF.

This clone appeared a few times. V and J are TRBV2 and TRBJ2-3; no clear D gene. CDR3 size: 13 residues. In germline, CDR1 is SNHLY, CDR2 FYNNEI. Trimming stripped 4 bases from V and 7 bases from J, with 12 bases between. CDR3 nucleotide sequence: TGTGCCAGCAGTGTAGACCGGACGAATACGCAGTATTTT. Its translation is CASSVDRTNTQYF.

This clone was recorded a few times. The V and J genes are TRBV29-1 and TRBJ1-4; TRBD1 matches 11 bases. Germline V gene sequence: CDR1 SQVTM, CDR2 ANQGSEA. The CDR3 contains 17 residues. Trimming removed 7 bases from V and 7 bases from J; junction bases left unmatched: 17. As DNA, the CDR3 is TGCAGCGCCATATTGCGGACAGGGGGCGCAATAGTTGAAAAACTGTTTTTT. Protein sequence: CSAILRTGGAIVEKLFF.

This chain joins TRBV6-5 and TRBJ2-1, with D possibly being TRBD2 (5 bases). The CDR3 contains 15 residues. CDR1 MNHEY and CDR2 SVGAGI come from the germline V gene. V was shortened by 10 bases and J by 5 bases, with 21 bases between the two germline ends. CDR3 amino acids: CAIRRSLESHNEQFF. The CDR3, as DNA: TGTGCCATCAGGAGGTCTTTGGAGTCCCACAATGAGCAGTTCTTC.

This chain links TRBV19 with TRBJ1-2, with a weak D call TRBD1 (6 bases). Germline CDR1 reads LNHDA; CDR2 reads SQIVND (reference sequence). The CDR3 spans 12 residues. V was cut by 3 bases and J by 8 bases, with 10 bases left in between. CDR3 sequence: CASSISRGGYTF. The CDR3 DNA is TGTGCCAGTAGTATTTCCAGGGGAGGCTACACCTTC.

Turning to this clone: Compared with germline, one end of the junction differs, possibly owing to a read error. The V call is TRBV7-2, the J call TRBJ1-1, with 7 bases identical to TRBD1. This CDR3 comprises 14 residues. Germline-derived CDR1 and CDR2 are SGHTA and FQGNSA. The CDR3 nucleotides read TGCGCCAGCAGCCGAGTGACAGGGCCCAAGGAAGCTTTCTTT. Residues: CASSRVTGPKEAFF.

This chain connects TRBV15 to TRBJ2-2; D not resolved. Deletions cut 5 bases from V and 4 bases from J, with 8 bases between. This CDR3 comprises 13 residues. The germline V gene has CDR1 LNHNV and CDR2 YYDKDF (reference sequence). The DNA for the CDR3 is TGTGCCACCAGCTATACACCCACCGGGGAGCTGTTTTTT. Encoded protein: CATSYTPTGELFF.

This clone has more than one count but fewer than ten. This chain links TRBV21-1 with TRBJ1-2; TRBD1 was called by the table and not checked on the DNA. TRBV21-1 is a documented pseudogene. The CDR3 totals 16 residues. CDR3 residues: CASSPGGTVHNYGYTF. The CDR3 DNA sequence: TGTGCCAGCAGCCCGGGCGGGACAGTCCATAACTATGGCTACACCTTC.

This chain uses TRBV7-2 with TRBJ2-5, with D possibly TRBD2 on 5 matching bases. The V gene lost 2 bases and the J gene lost 7 bases, with 17 bases spanning the gap. CDR1 and CDR2 (germline): SGHTA, FQGNSA. CDR3 size: 15 residues. The CDR3 protein is CASSLTGSVDATQYF. The CDR3 DNA is TGTGCCAGCAGCTTAACGGGGAGCGTCGATGCGACCCAGTACTTC.